Shown below are 14 T cell receptor beta chains from a single sample sequenced in a study of blood T cell repertoires in COVID-19. Repertoires were generated with immunoSEQ multiplex PCR, while TCRdb's copy carries only in-frame clones and drops some. Of roughly 220,000 clones in the sample, around 90% were seen once. The specimen sequenced was PBMCs or T cells enriched from blood (not recorded which). These receptors all come from a woman aged 50 to 60 with acute COVID-19.

A note on this clone: This sample includes further DNA sequences coding for the same CDR3. The V and J genes are TRBV18 and TRBJ2-7; TRBD1 agrees at 7 bases. Germline trimming cut 6 bases from V and 0 bases from J; bases unmatched to any gene: 5. CDR3 size: 14 residues. Germline lookup yields CDR1 KGHSH and CDR2 LQKENI. In DNA form, the CDR3 reads TGTGCCAGCTCCCGGGACAGAGCCTCCTACGAGCAGTACTTC. It specifies CASSRDRASYEQYF.

V gene TRBV24-1 combines with J gene TRBJ2-1; the D gene is possibly TRBD1 (6 bases). Trimming shortened V by 7 bases and J by 3 bases, and 15 bases separated the two germline ends. The germline gives CDR1 KGHDR, CDR2 SFDVKD. The CDR3 runs to 15 residues. The CDR3 coding sequence is TGTGCCACCAGCCAGGGACAAAGGAACTACAATGAGCAGTTCTTC. It encodes CATSQGQRNYNEQFF.

This CDR3 is CASSLGDRDILDGYTF. The CDR3 DNA reads TGTGCCAGCAGCTTAGGGGACAGGGATATATTGGATGGCTACACCTTC. This chain connects TRBV7-9 to TRBJ1-2; 9 bases are shared with TRBD1. There are 16 residues in the CDR3. CDR1 and CDR2 from the germline V gene are SEHNR and FQNEAQ (reference sequence). Trimming at V came to 1 base and at J to 6 bases, leaving 9 bases not matched to a gene.

V gene TRBV6-5 combines with J gene TRBJ2-2, with 7 bases identical to TRBD2. The CDR3 loop spans 15 amino acids. Trimming took 7 bases from V and 7 from J; bases not matched to a gene: 12. Per germline, CDR1 MNHEY and CDR2 SVGAGI. The CDR3 loop is CASTTVEASGGELFF. The CDR3 nucleotides are TGTGCCAGCACTACTGTCGAGGCTAGCGGCGGGGAGCTGTTTTTT.

This chain joins TRBV5-1 and TRBJ2-3, with D possibly TRBD1 on 6 matching bases. The V gene lost 3 bases and the J gene lost 6 bases, with 23 bases spanning the gap. Per germline, CDR1 SGHRS and CDR2 YFSETQ. There are 17 residues in the CDR3. CDR3 in DNA: TGCGCCAGCAGCTCGGGCACAGGGAACTTAATTCGGGATACGCAGTATTTT. Translated, it gives CASSSGTGNLIRDTQYF. Using reference TRBV5-1 and TRBJ2-3 for the parts outside the CDR3, the full variable domain is KAGVTQTPRYLIKTRGQQVTLSCSPISGHRSVSWYQQTPGQGLQFLFEYFSETQRNKGNFPGRFSGRQFSNSRSEMNVSTLELGDSALYLCASSSGTGNLIRDTQYFGPGTRLTVL.

V gene TRBV14 combines with J gene TRBJ2-2; D is ambiguous. Deletions cut 4 bases from V and 1 base from J, with 7 bases between. Per the germline V gene, CDR1 is SGHDN and CDR2 is FVKESK. This CDR3 spans 14 amino acids. The CDR3 DNA reads as TGTGCCAGCAGCCCGACGGGGAACACCGGGGAGCTGTTTTTT. This translates into CASSPTGNTGELFF.

The chain combines TRBV19 with TRBJ1-1; D gene ambiguous. V was cut by 7 bases and J by 6 bases, with 18 bases left in between. Looked up from germline, CDR1 is LNHDA and CDR2 is SQIVND (reference sequence). This CDR3 has 14 residues. Here the CDR3 reads CASTPGEGFAEAFF. The CDR3, as DNA: TGTGCCAGTACCCCAGGAGAGGGCTTCGCTGAAGCTTTCTTT.

V usage is TRBV7-3 and J usage is TRBJ2-1; possible D gene TRBD2, 5 bases. V lost 5 bases, J lost 0 bases, and 14 bases lay in between. Germline-derived CDR1 and CDR2 are SGHTA and FQGTGA. The CDR3 spans 16 residues. The CDR3 region has the DNA TGTGCCAGCAGCCAAAAAACTAGGAGCTCCTACAATGAGCAGTTCTTC. This encodes CASSQKTRSSYNEQFF.

The rearrangement uses TRBV7-2 and TRBJ2-5; 9 bases are shared with TRBD2. V was clipped by 4 bases and J by 5 bases; unmatched bases: 8. CDR1 is SGHTA, CDR2 FQGNSA, per germline. The CDR3 consists of 15 residues. CDR3 coding DNA: TGTGCCAGCAGCTACTTAGCGGGAGCGTGGGAGACCCAGTACTTC. It translates to CASSYLAGAWETQYF.

For the CDR3, the DNA is TGTGCCAGCAGTCCTGGACAAATGGGCTCCTACAATGAGCAGTTCTTC. This translates into CASSPGQMGSYNEQFF. V and J are TRBV27 and TRBJ2-1; TRBD1 is a possible D gene (5 bases). This CDR3 is 16 amino acids long. Trimming left V 5 bases short and J 0 bases short, with 14 bases between. The germline CDR1 and CDR2 sequences are MNHEY and SMNVEV (reference sequence).

The rearrangement uses TRBV10-3 and TRBJ1-1; D perhaps matches TRBD1 (5 bases). V lost 4 bases and J lost 5, with 20 bases in between. The CDR3 covers 16 residues. Germline V CDR1 and CDR2: ENHRY, SYGVKD. The CDR3 DNA follows: TGTGCCATCAGTGGGATATCAGGGCTCCGTCGTACTGAAGCTTTCTTT. It codes for CAISGISGLRRTEAFF.

This rearrangement joins TRBV18 to TRBJ1-1; TRBD1 agrees at 9 bases. Germline-derived CDR1 and CDR2 are KGHSH and LQKENI. V trimming: 2 bases; J trimming: 7 bases; junction bases outside the gene matches: 2. The length of the CDR3 is 13 residues. CDR3 nucleotide sequence: TGTGCCAGCTCACCAGGGACAGGGTTTGAAGCTTTCTTT. Translated, it gives CASSPGTGFEAFF.

The chain combines TRBV7-9 with TRBJ2-3; 13 positions agree with TRBD2. The CDR3 spans 16 residues. Germline assignment: CDR1 SEHNR and CDR2 FQNEAQ (reference sequence). The V segment lost 5 bases and the J segment 4 bases; nucleotides outside the gene matches: 6. The CDR3 nucleotides read TGTGCCAGCAGCCGCGGACTAGCGGGAGTATCAGATACGCAGTATTTT. The encoded protein is CASSRGLAGVSDTQYF.

This clone was seen once. J is TRBJ2-3 and V is TRBV6-5; D remains ambiguous. Between the trimmed V and J ends, which lost 0 bases and 5 bases, there was a span of 12 bases. The germline gives CDR1 MNHEY, CDR2 SVGAGI. The CDR3 totals 15 residues. The CDR3 protein is CASSYSPGAQDTQYF. In DNA form, the CDR3 reads TGTGCCAGCAGTTACTCTCCCGGAGCGCAAGATACGCAGTATTTT.